The clone carrying this T cell receptor beta chain was found a few times. Its cognate antigen is unknown. TCRdb reprocessed the 5' RACE reads with MiXCR, giving one entry per CDR3 protein. Of hundreds of thousands of distinct CDR3 sequences in the sample, 7.1% were seen once. The source of the sample is a study of identical twins. General study findings and limits: There was more out-of-frame TCR alpha sharing in monozygotic twins than models estimated.

Germline CDR1 is SGHDN and CDR2 is FVKESK. The CDR3 is made up of 15 amino acids. V lost 3 bases and J 1 base, leaving 11 bases between the germline ends. These data also featured in a second study, about yellow fever vaccine responses in identical twins.

The specimen was PBMCs. The sequence came from a woman aged 18 to 35 in good health. This rearrangement joins TRBV14 to TRBJ2-3; D is ambiguous. CDR3 sequence: CASSHLDIRTDTQYF. The CDR3 DNA reads TGTGCCAGCAGCCATCTAGACATCCGCACAGATACGCAGTATTTT.